This T cell receptor beta chain was recovered during a study of OX40 agonist ivuxolimab in advanced cancers. Study context: As their treatment, patients were administered ivuxolimab, an agonistic anti-OX40 (CD134) antibody.

Germline V gene data show CDR1 as LGHNT and CDR2 as FRNRAP. This CDR3 contains 15 residues. Germline trimming cut 2 bases from V and 5 bases from J; bases unmatched to any gene: 6. Only in-frame clones appear in the TCRdb table, and some are missing; sequencing was by immunoSEQ multiplex PCR. The top ten hold 10% of the sample, which has roughly 48,000 clones, about 83% seen once. The J gene is TRBJ2-7, the V gene TRBV12-5; 10 positions agree with TRBD2. This sample comprised CD4+ or CD8+ T cells sorted from blood, obtained in a trial of the OX40 agonist ivuxolimab. The source is an adult with an advanced solid tumor such as melanoma, head and neck, liver or kidney cancer. CDR3 residues: CASGLPSGGAHEQYF. CDR3 in DNA: TGTGCTAGTGGTTTGCCCAGCGGGGGGGCTCACGAGCAGTACTTC.